These 9 T cell receptor beta chains originate from one sample sequenced in a study of cytomegalovirus exposure and HLA in healthy donors (dated by TCRdb to about 2017). Library creation used the immunoSEQ multiplex PCR assay. TCRdb holds this immuneACCESS table with in-frame rearrangements only. Some clones are missing; in checked studies, unresolved V genes explain under half, and the rest has no known cause. This sample gives around 160,000 clones in total; about 82% of them show up just once. Around 2.4% of the sample lies in the top ten. Sequencing used PBMCs. The receptors shown here come from a man aged 25-45 years in good health and CMV-seropositive.

The chain joins TRBV6-4 to TRBJ2-5; TRBD2 aligns across 10 bases. From germline, CDR1 is MRHNA and CDR2 SNTAGT. V was clipped by 4 bases and J by 5 bases; unmatched bases: 19. CDR3 size: 19 residues. The CDR3 nucleotides read TGTGCCAGCAGTGGGGAGAGTAGCGGGGGGAAAGACGTTCACGAGACCCAGTACTTC. Amino acids: CASSGESSGGKDVHETQYF.

V is TRBV11-1 and J is TRBJ1-1; no firm D call. Germline assignment: CDR1 SGHAT and CDR2 FQDESV (reference sequence). This CDR3 region has 15 residues. The V end was cut by 5 bases, the J end by 0 bases, with 13 bases between. This chain's CDR3 is CASSIARRMNTEAFF. CDR3 bases: TGTGCCAGCAGCATCGCCAGGAGGATGAACACTGAAGCTTTCTTT.

This clone has a single count. The chain carries TRBV7-2 and TRBJ2-5; 7 bases line up with TRBD2. The CDR3 totals 15 residues. Germline CDR1 and CDR2: SGHTA and FQGNSA. V gave up 5 bases and J gave up 2 bases; unmatched junction bases: 8. CDR3 amino acids: CASSMPSGAQETQYF. CDR3 bases: TGTGCCAGCAGCATGCCTAGCGGAGCTCAAGAGACCCAGTACTTC.

The CDR3 DNA reads as TGTGCCAGCAGTGGGAACAGGGGGAACACCGGGGAGCTGTTTTTT. Translation: CASSGNRGNTGELFF. This chain joins TRBV6-1 and TRBJ2-2; 7 bases map to TRBD1. The length of the CDR3 is 15 residues. The V and J ends lost 4 bases and 1 base, in that order; junction bases with no gene match: 3. The germline gives CDR1 MNHNS, CDR2 SASEGT.

The chain carries TRBV2 and TRBJ2-3, with a tentative D call TRBD2 (5 bases). V lost 6 bases and J 8 bases, leaving 18 bases between the germline ends. The CDR3 sequence is 14 residues long. Germline V CDR1 and CDR2: SNHLY, FYNNEI. The CDR3 coding sequence is TGTGCCAGCAGCCTAGCTGTGCTGGTTGGTACGCAGTATTTT. Residues: CASSLAVLVGTQYF.

The chain joins TRBV27 to TRBJ2-5; TRBD2 aligns across 11 bases. The CDR3 extends over 19 amino acids. V lost 3 bases, J lost 1 base, and 13 bases stayed unmatched. Germline V gene lookup returns CDR1 MNHEY and CDR2 SMNVEV (reference sequence). DNA of the CDR3: TGTGCCAGCAGTTTTCCGCCCGGGAAGCTAGCGGGGGGCCAAGAGACCCAGTACTTC. It is translated as CASSFPPGKLAGGQETQYF.

This rearrangement joins TRBV29-1 to TRBJ2-7; D is possibly TRBD2 (5 bases). The CDR3 runs 13 residues. Germline CDR1 and CDR2: SQVTM and ANQGSEA. V gave up 7 bases and J gave up 0 bases, with 13 bases separating them. This CDR3 is CSAIGENSYEQYF. DNA of the CDR3: TGCAGCGCAATCGGGGAAAACTCCTACGAGCAGTACTTC.

This clone was detected only a few times. V gene TRBV2 combines with J gene TRBJ1-1; 8 nucleotides align to TRBD1. The CDR3 runs 15 residues. Germline V gene data show CDR1 as SNHLY and CDR2 as FYNNEI. The trim removed 6 bases at V and 6 bases at J, leaving 12 bases unmatched. The CDR3 protein is CASSQGAIAPAEAFF. The CDR3, as DNA: TGTGCCAGCAGCCAGGGGGCTATAGCACCTGCTGAAGCTTTCTTT.

The J gene is TRBJ2-1, the V gene TRBV12-5, with TRBD1 matching over 7 bases. Trimming removed 5 bases from V and 8 bases from J; junction bases left unmatched: 6. Germline assignment: CDR1 LGHNT and CDR2 FRNRAP. The CDR3 consists of 13 residues. Here the CDR3 DNA reads TGTGCTAGTGGTGCCGACAGGGTCGATGAGCAGTTCTTC. It yields the protein CASGADRVDEQFF.